The source of this TCR beta chain is a study of T cell changes during pregnancy in multiple sclerosis. Sequencing used immunoSEQ multiplex PCR; TCRdb keeps in-frame clones, though not all of them. The sample consists of 55,000 to 65,000 clones, roughly 92% of them appearing once. CDR3 size: 18 residues. Trimming removed 0 bases from V and 2 bases from J; junction bases left unmatched: 4. Per germline, CDR1 KGHSH and CDR2 LQKENI. This material consisted of peripheral blood, taken in the second trimester of pregnancy. The chain carries TRBV18 and TRBJ2-2, with TRBD2 identical over 12 bases. The sequence was obtained from a female donor with multiple sclerosis, enrolled in a pregnancy study. Here the CDR3 reads CASSPPRTSGINTGELFF. In DNA form, the CDR3 reads TGTGCCAGCTCACCACCGAGGACTAGCGGGATTAACACCGGGGAGCTGTTTTTT.